What follows are 7 T cell receptor beta chains derived from one specimen sequenced in a study of cytomegalovirus exposure and HLA in healthy donors. The PCR was carried out with 60 Vbeta primers and 13 Jbeta primers. The repertoire was sequenced with immunoSEQ multiplex PCR; TCRdb's copy has only in-frame clones and lacks some. The repertoire holds 90,000 to 150,000 clones, over 75% seen once, with approximately 1.5% in the top ten. Sequencing used PBMCs. The receptors here all came from a woman aged 18-30 years in good health and CMV-seronegative.

The chain employs TRBV4-1 and TRBJ1-4; TRBD1 is a possible D gene (6 bases). V dropped 2 bases and J dropped 5 bases, with 9 bases sitting between them. This CDR3 contains 14 residues. Germline V lookup: CDR1 MGHRA, CDR2 YSYEKL. CDR3 residues: CASSQRGRNEKLFF. CDR3 DNA: TGCGCCAGCAGCCAAAGGGGGAGAAATGAAAAACTGTTTTTT.

The chain carries TRBV2 and TRBJ1-1; D remains ambiguous. CDR3 length: 13 amino acids. CDR1 and CDR2 from the germline V gene are SNHLY and FYNNEI. The V end lost 3 bases, the J end lost 4 bases, and 9 bases lay between the germline ends. CDR3 region: CASSEERSTEAFF. The CDR3 region has the DNA TGTGCCAGCAGTGAGGAGAGGAGCACTGAAGCTTTCTTT.

This clone appeared a single time. The rearrangement uses TRBV6-1 and TRBJ2-7, with 10 bases that match TRBD1. The CDR3 consists of 14 residues. With 7 bases clipped from V and 1 base from J, the junction kept 4 bases outside the gene matches. Germline-derived CDR1 and CDR2 are MNHNS and SASEGT. CDR3 DNA: TGTGCCAGCAAGACAGGGGGCCGATCCTACGAGCAGTACTTC. Protein: CASKTGGRSYEQYF.

The rearrangement links TRBV7-2 to TRBJ2-7; D call uncertain. This CDR3 contains 12 residues. V was shortened by 2 bases and J by 3 bases, with 5 bases between the two germline ends. Per germline, CDR1 SGHTA and CDR2 FQGNSA. CDR3 bases: TGTGCCAGCAGCTTACAGGACTACGAGCAGTACTTC. Its protein is CASSLQDYEQYF.

The chain joins TRBV4-1 to TRBJ1-6; possibly TRBD1 for D (5 bases). The CDR3 contains 14 residues. Germline V CDR1 and CDR2: MGHRA, YSYEKL. V lost 2 bases to trimming and J lost 10 bases, with 12 bases between them. CDR3 in DNA: TGCGCCAGCAGCCAAATAGTGGGGCTCTCACCCCTCCACTTT. Translated: CASSQIVGLSPLHF.

In regard to this clone: This sample also contains other DNA sequences that code for the same CDR3. The V call is TRBV6-1, the J call TRBJ1-2, with D perhaps TRBD1 (6 bases). The germline gives CDR1 MNHNS, CDR2 SASEGT. CDR3 length: 14 amino acids. The germline V and J ends were trimmed by 4 bases and 5 bases, with 14 bases remaining between them. CDR3 DNA: TGTGCCAGCAGTGTATTTGGGCAGGGGTATGGCTACACCTTC. Protein: CASSVFGQGYGYTF.

The V gene is TRBV5-6, the J gene TRBJ1-3; D is perhaps TRBD1 (6 bases). CDR3 length: 15 residues. Per germline, CDR1 SGHDT and CDR2 YYEEEE. Trimming stripped 3 bases from V and 3 bases from J, with 13 bases between. The chain's CDR3 is CASSSLDRGGNTIYF. The CDR3 bases are TGTGCCAGCAGCTCTCTGGACAGAGGTGGAAACACCATATATTTT.